What follows are 12 T cell receptor beta chains derived from one specimen sequenced in a study of blood T cell repertoires in COVID-19. TCRdb keeps only in-frame clones here, not all; method: immunoSEQ multiplex PCR. Here the sample spans some 200,000 clones, roughly 75% being singletons. The sample taken for sequencing was peripheral blood. Receptors were obtained from a woman aged 70-85 years with acute or convalescent COVID-19.

This chain joins TRBV28 and TRBJ1-2; D possibly corresponds to TRBD1 (6 bases). The V and J ends lost 6 bases and 4 bases respectively, with 9 bases between them. The CDR3 has 12 amino acids. CDR1 MDHEN and CDR2 SYDVKM come from the germline V gene. The CDR3 sequence: CASSARGYGYTF. The DNA of the CDR3 is TGTGCCAGCAGCGCCAGGGGCTATGGCTACACCTTC.

The rearrangement uses TRBV5-4 and TRBJ2-2, with 7 positions matching TRBD2. In germline, CDR1 is SGHNT, CDR2 YYREEE (reference sequence). V shed 1 base and J 3 bases; nucleotides not matched to a gene: 6. This CDR3 has 16 residues. CDR3 sequence: CASSLRAGEYTGELFF. CDR3 DNA: TGTGCCAGCAGCTTGAGGGCGGGGGAGTACACCGGGGAGCTGTTTTTT.

The gene calls are TRBV4-3 and TRBJ2-5, with 13 bases identical to TRBD2. CDR1 LGHNA and CDR2 YSLEER come from the germline V gene. CDR3 size: 14 residues. The trim removed 2 bases at V and 13 bases at J, leaving 7 bases unmatched. CDR3 in DNA: TGCGCCAGCAGCCAATGGACTAGCGGGGGAGTGCGGTACTTC. Translation gives CASSQWTSGGVRYF.

The chain employs TRBV18 and TRBJ1-4; the match to TRBD1 covers 9 bases. The CDR3 sequence is 16 residues long. Germline CDR1 is KGHSH and CDR2 is LQKENI. The junction had 10 bases not matched to a gene; V was cut back by 3 bases and J by 8 bases. CDR3 residues: CASSPSGQGIWEKLFF. CDR3 nucleotides: TGTGCCAGCTCACCCTCGGGACAGGGAATTTGGGAAAAACTGTTTTTT.

The gene calls are TRBV7-6 and TRBJ2-2, with 7 bases aligning to TRBD2. V lost 5 bases to trimming and J lost 4 bases; unmatched junction nucleotides: 7. There are 15 residues in the CDR3. Germline V CDR1 and CDR2: SGHVS, FNYEAQ. The CDR3 sequence is CASSIISGGTGELFF. CDR3 DNA: TGTGCCAGCAGCATCATATCGGGGGGCACCGGGGAGCTGTTTTTT.

The chain links TRBV19 to TRBJ2-2, with a tentative D call TRBD1 (5 bases). The CDR3 contains 16 residues. Germline lookup yields CDR1 LNHDA and CDR2 SQIVND (reference sequence). Trimming took 6 bases from V and 6 from J, leaving 20 bases between them. CDR3 sequence: CASRPVWGRGSGELFF. DNA of the CDR3: TGTGCCAGTAGACCCGTTTGGGGCAGAGGTTCCGGGGAGCTGTTTTTT.

This clone was seen a single time. The chain joins TRBV27 to TRBJ2-3; D not certain. The CDR3 sequence is 14 residues long. The germline V gene has CDR1 MNHEY and CDR2 SMNVEV (reference sequence). V lost 7 bases and J lost 1, with 12 bases in between. The CDR3 loop is CASKKEQRTDTQYF. CDR3 sequence (DNA): TGTGCCAGCAAAAAAGAACAGCGCACAGATACGCAGTATTTT.

The table lists this clone with a few counts. The V and J genes are TRBV9 and TRBJ1-2; D remains unclear. V lost 3 bases to trimming and J lost 6 bases, with 6 bases between them. Germline lookup yields CDR1 SGDLS and CDR2 YYNGEE. The CDR3 sequence is 11 residues long. The CDR3: CASSGGDGYTF. The CDR3 DNA sequence: TGTGCCAGCAGCGGCGGGGATGGCTACACCTTC.

The chain is built from TRBV6-5 and TRBJ1-1; no clear D gene. V was shortened by 6 bases and J by 4 bases, with 3 bases between the two germline ends. CDR3 size: 10 residues. The germline V gene encodes CDR1 MNHEY and CDR2 SVGAGI. The CDR3 DNA reads TGTGCCAGCAGCCGCACTGAAGCTTTCTTT. Protein: CASSRTEAFF.

This chain links TRBV10-3 with TRBJ2-5; 7 positions agree with TRBD2. The CDR3 has 15 residues. The germline V gene has CDR1 ENHRY and CDR2 SYGVKD. The V gene end was trimmed by 2 bases and the J gene end by 2 bases; junction bases not matched to a gene: 5. CDR3 bases: TGTGCCATCAGTGAGGGGAGTAGCGGGCAAGAGACCCAGTACTTC. This codes for CAISEGSSGQETQYF.

The chain links TRBV7-3 to TRBJ2-7; 8 bases align to TRBD1. Per germline, CDR1 SGHTA and CDR2 FQGTGA. This CDR3 comprises 13 residues. V lost 3 bases to trimming and J lost 3 bases; unmatched junction nucleotides: 1. The CDR3 coding sequence is TGTGCCAGCAGCTTCGACAGGGGCTACGAGCAGTACTTC. It yields the protein CASSFDRGYEQYF.

The chain combines TRBV5-1 with TRBJ2-3, with no clear D. This CDR3 has 14 amino acids. Germline V gene sequence: CDR1 SGHRS, CDR2 YFSETQ. V was shortened by 1 base and J by 4 bases, with 10 bases between the two germline ends. The CDR3 DNA follows: TGCGCCAGCAGCTTGTTCGGCGAGGCAGATACGCAGTATTTT. Its translation is CASSLFGEADTQYF.